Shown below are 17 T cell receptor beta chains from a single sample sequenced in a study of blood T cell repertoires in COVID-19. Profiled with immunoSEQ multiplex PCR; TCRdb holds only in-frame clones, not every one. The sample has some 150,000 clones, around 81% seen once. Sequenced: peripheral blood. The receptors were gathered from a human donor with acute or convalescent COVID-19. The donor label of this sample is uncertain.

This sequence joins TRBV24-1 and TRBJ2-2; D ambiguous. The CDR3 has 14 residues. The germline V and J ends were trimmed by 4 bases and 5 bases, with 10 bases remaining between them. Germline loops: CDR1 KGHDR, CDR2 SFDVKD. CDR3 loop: CATSDSRRTGELFF. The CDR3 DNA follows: TGTGCCACCAGTGACTCCCGTCGGACCGGGGAGCTGTTTTTT.

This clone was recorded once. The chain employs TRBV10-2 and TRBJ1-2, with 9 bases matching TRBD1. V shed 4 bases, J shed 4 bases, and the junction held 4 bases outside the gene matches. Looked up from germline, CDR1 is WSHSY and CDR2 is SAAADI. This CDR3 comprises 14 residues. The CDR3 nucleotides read TGCGCCAGCAGTGGGGACAGGGCGGGCTATGGCTACACCTTC. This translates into CASSGDRAGYGYTF.

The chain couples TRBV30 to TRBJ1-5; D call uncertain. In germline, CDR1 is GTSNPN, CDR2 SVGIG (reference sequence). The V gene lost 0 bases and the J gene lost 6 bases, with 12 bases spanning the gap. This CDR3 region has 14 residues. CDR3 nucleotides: TGTGCCTGGAGTGTACGTAGCCGGAGTCAGCCCCAGCATTTT. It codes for CAWSVRSRSQPQHF.

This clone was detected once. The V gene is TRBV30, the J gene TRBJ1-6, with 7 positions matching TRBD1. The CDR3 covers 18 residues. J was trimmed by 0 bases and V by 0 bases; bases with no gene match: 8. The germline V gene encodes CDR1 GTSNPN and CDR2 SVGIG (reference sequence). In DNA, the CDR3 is TGTGCCTGGAGTGTGGTGGGGGACAGCCTCTCCTATAATTCACCCCTCCACTTT. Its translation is CAWSVVGDSLSYNSPLHF.

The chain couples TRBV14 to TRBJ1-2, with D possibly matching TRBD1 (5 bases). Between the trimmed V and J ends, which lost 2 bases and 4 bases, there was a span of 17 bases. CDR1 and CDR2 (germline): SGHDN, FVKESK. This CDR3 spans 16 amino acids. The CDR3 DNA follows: TGTGCCAGCAGCCAACTTACTACAGGCGTTCTCTATGGCTACACCTTC. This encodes CASSQLTTGVLYGYTF.

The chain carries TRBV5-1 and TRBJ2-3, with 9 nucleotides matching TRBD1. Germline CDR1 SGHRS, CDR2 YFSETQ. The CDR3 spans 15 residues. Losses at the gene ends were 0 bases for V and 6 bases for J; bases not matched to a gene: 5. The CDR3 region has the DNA TGCGCCAGCAGCTTGGTGGGACAGGGTCCGGATACGCAGTATTTT. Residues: CASSLVGQGPDTQYF.

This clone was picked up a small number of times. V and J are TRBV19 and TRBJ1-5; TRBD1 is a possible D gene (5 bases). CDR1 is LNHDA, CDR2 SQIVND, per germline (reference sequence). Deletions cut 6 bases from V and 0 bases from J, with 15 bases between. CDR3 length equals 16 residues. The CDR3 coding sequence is TGTGCCAGTAGCCCACCGAAGACAGATAGCAATCAGCCCCAGCATTTT. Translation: CASSPPKTDSNQPQHF.

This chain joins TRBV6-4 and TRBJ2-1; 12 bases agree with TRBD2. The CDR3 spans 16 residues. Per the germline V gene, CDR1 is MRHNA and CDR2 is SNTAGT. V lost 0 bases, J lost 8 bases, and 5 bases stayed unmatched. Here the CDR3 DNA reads TGTGCCAGCAGTGACTCGTCTAGCGGGGGGGCCGATGAGCAGTTCTTC. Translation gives CASSDSSSGGADEQFF.

The CDR3 region is CASSQEGPAGGPYEQYV. For the CDR3, the DNA is TGCGCCAGCAGCCAAGAGGGGCCAGCGGGGGGCCCCTACGAGCAGTACGTC. The rearrangement uses TRBV4-1 and TRBJ2-7; the match to TRBD2 covers 9 bases. CDR1 is MGHRA and CDR2 is YSYEKL in the germline V gene. The CDR3 runs 17 residues. V shed 0 bases and J 2 bases; nucleotides not matched to a gene: 8.

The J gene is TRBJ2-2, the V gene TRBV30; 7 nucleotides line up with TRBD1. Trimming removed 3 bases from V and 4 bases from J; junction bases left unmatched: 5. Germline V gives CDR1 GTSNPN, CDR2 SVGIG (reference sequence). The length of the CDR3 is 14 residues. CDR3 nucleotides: TGTGCCTGGAGAGGGGACAGACCCACCGGGGAGCTGTTTTTT. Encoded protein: CAWRGDRPTGELFF.

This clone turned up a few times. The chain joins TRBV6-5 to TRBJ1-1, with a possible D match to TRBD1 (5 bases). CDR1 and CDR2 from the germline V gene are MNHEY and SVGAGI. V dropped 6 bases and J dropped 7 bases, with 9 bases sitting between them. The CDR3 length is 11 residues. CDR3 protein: CASRGRGEAFF. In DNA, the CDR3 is TGTGCCAGCAGAGGGAGGGGTGAAGCTTTCTTT.

Here the CDR3 DNA reads TGCGCCAGCAGCCCGTTAGGGACAGGGGGCCACTATGGCTACACCTTC. Encoded protein: CASSPLGTGGHYGYTF. This chain connects TRBV5-1 to TRBJ1-2, with 12 nucleotides matching TRBD1. Germline loops: CDR1 SGHRS, CDR2 YFSETQ. The CDR3 consists of 16 residues. Trimming took 4 bases from V and 3 from J; bases not matched to a gene: 7.

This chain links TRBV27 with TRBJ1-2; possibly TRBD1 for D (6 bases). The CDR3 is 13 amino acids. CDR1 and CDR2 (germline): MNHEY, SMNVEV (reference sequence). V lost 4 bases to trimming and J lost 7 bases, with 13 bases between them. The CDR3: CASSYGGASGYTF. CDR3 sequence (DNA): TGTGCCAGCAGTTACGGGGGGGCCAGTGGCTACACCTTC.

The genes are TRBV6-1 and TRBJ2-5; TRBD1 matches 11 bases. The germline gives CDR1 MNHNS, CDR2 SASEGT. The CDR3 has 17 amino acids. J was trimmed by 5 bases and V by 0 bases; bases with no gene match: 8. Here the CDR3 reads CASSEALDRGRGETQYF. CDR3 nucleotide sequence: TGTGCCAGCAGTGAAGCCCTGGACAGGGGGCGGGGGGAGACCCAGTACTTC.

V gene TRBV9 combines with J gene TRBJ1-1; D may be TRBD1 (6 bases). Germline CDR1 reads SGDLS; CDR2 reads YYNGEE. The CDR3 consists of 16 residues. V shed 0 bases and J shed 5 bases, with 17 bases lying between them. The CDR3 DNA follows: TGTGCCAGCAGCGTAGAACCAGGGGCGACAAGGACTGAAGCTTTCTTT. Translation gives CASSVEPGATRTEAFF.

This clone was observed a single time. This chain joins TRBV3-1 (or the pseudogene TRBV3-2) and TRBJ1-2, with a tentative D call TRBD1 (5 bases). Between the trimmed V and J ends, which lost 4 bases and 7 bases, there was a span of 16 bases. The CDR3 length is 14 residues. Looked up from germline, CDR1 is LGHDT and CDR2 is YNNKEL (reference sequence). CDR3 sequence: CASSPRDLIGGYTF. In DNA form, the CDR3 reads TGTGCCAGCAGCCCCAGGGATCTCATAGGTGGCTACACCTTC.

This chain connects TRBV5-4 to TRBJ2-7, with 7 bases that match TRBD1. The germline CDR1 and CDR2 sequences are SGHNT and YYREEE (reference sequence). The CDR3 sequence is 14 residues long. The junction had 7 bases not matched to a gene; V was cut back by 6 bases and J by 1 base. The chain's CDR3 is CASTPRTGSYEQYF. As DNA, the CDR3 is TGTGCCAGCACCCCCAGGACAGGATCCTACGAGCAGTACTTC.